The present entry profiles one T cell receptor beta chain with its context. Authors' analysis steps: Amplified reference gene primers provided the basis for estimating nucleated cell counts. Some clones are missing from TCRdb's copy, which holds only in-frame ones; the method was immunoSEQ multiplex PCR. That table is the source of V, J and clone size, and D and trimming were worked out from the DNA. Of approximately 11,000 clones listed, over 75% were seen once; the top ten hold 7% to 9%. CDR3 length equals 14 residues. The V end lost 0 bases, the J end lost 4 bases, and 10 bases lay between the germline ends. Germline loops: CDR1 KGHSH, CDR2 LQKENI. The data belong to a study of blood T cell repertoires in COVID-19. Study as a whole: Italy, Spain and the United States were the sources of the convalescent and acute COVID-19 samples. The analysed material was cDNA or gDNA that came from T cells, B-cell-depleted T cells, or PBMCs.

The sequencing input was peripheral blood. J is TRBJ2-7 and V is TRBV18, with D tentatively TRBD1 (5 bases). The origin of this receptor is a man aged 70 or older with active COVID-19. CDR3 bases: TGTGCCAGCTCACCACCCTATCAGGGATACGAGCAGTACTTC. Translated, it gives CASSPPYQGYEQYF.